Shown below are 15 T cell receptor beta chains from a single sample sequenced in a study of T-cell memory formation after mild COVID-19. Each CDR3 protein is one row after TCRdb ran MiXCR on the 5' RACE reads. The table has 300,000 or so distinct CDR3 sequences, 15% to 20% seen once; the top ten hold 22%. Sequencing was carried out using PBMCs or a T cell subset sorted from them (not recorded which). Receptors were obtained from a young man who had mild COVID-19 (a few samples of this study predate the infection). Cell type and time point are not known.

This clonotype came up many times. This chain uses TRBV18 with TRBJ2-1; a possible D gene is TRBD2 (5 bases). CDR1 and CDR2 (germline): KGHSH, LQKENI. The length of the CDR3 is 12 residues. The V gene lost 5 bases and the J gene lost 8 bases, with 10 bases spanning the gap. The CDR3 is CASSREGDEQFF. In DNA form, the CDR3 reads TGTGCCAGCTCAAGAGAGGGAGATGAGCAGTTCTTC.

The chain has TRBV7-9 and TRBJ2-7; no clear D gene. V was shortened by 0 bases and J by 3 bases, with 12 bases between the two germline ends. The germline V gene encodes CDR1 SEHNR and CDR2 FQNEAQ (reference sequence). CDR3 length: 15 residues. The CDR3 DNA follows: TGTGCCAGCAGCTTAGCCACCTCCTTTATCTACGAGCAGTACGTC. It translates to CASSLATSFIYEQYV.

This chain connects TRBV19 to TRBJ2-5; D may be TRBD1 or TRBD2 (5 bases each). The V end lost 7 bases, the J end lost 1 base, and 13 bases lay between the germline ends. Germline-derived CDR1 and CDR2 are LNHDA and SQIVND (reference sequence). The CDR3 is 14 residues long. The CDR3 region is CASKGAGLQETQYF. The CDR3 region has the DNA TGTGCCAGTAAGGGAGCAGGGCTCCAAGAGACCCAGTACTTC.

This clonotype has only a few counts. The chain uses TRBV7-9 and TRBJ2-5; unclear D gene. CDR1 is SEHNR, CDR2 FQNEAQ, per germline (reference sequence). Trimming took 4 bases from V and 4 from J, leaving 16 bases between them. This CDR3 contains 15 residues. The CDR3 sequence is CASSSQLLTGETQYF. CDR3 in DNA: TGTGCCAGCAGCTCCCAATTGTTAACGGGAGAGACCCAGTACTTC.

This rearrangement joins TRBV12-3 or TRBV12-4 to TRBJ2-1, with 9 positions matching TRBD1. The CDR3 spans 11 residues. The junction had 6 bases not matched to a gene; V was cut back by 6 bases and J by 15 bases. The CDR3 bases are TGTGCCAGCAGCCTCGGGACAGGGACGTTCTTC. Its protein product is CASSLGTGTFF.

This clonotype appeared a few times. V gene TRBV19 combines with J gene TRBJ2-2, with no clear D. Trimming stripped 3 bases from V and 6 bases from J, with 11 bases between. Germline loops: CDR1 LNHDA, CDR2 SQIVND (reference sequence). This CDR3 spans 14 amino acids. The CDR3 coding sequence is TGTGCCAGTAGTATTCTACCTCCCGCCGGGGAGCTGTTTTTT. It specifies CASSILPPAGELFF.

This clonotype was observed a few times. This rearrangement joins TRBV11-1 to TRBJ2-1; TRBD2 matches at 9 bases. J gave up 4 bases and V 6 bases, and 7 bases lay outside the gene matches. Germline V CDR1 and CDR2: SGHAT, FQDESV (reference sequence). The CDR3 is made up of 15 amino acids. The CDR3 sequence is CASSASGGIYNEQFF. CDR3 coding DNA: TGTGCCAGCAGTGCGAGCGGGGGGATATACAATGAGCAGTTCTTC.

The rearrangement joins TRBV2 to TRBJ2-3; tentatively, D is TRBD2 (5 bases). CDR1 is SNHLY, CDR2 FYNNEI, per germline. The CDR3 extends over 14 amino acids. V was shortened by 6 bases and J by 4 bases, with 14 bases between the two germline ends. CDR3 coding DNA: TGTGCCAGCAGCGAGAATACACTAGCAGATACGCAGTATTTT. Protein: CASSENTLADTQYF.

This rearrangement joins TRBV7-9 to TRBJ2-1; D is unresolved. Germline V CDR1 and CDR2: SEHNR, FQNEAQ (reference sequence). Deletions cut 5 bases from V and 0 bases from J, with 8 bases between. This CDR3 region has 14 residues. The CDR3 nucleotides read TGTGCCAGCAGCCGCTCGAGCTCCTACAATGAGCAGTTCTTC. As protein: CASSRSSSYNEQFF. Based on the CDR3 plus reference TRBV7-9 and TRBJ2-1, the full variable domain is DTGVSQNPRHKITKRGQNVTFRCDPISEHNRLYWYRQTLGQGPEFLTYFQNEAQLEKSRLLSDRFSAERPKGSFSTLEIQRTEQGDSAMYLCASSRSSSYNEQFFGPGTRLTVL.

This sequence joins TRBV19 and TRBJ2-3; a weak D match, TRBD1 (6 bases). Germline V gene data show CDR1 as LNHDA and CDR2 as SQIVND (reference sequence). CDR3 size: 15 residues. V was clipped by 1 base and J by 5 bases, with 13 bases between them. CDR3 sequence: CASSIVGQGGDTQYF. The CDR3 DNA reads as TGTGCCAGTAGTATAGTTGGCCAAGGGGGAGATACGCAGTATTTT.

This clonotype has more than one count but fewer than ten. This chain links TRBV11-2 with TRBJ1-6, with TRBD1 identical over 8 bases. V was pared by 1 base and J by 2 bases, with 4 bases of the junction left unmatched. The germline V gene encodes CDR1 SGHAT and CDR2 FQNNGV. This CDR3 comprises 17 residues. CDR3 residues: CASSLGQGAAYNSPLHF. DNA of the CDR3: TGTGCCAGCAGCTTAGGCCAGGGGGCCGCCTATAATTCACCCCTCCACTTT.

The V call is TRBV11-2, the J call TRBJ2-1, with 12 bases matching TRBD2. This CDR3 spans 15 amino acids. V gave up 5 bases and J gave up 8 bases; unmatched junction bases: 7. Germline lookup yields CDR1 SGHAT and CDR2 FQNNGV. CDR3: CASSETSGGTYEQFF. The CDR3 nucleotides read TGTGCCAGCAGCGAAACTAGCGGGGGGACGTATGAGCAGTTCTTC. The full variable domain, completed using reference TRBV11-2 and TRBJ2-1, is EAGVAQSPRYKIIEKRQSVAFWCNPISGHATLYWYQQILGQGPKLLIQFQNNGVVDDSQLPKDRFSAERLKGVDSTLKIQPAKLEDSAVYLCASSETSGGTYEQFFGPGTRLTVL.

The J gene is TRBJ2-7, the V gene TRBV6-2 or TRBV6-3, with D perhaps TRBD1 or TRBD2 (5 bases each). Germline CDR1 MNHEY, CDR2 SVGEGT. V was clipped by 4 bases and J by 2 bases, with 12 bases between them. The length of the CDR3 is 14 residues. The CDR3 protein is CASSWRQGAYEQYF. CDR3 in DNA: TGTGCCAGCAGTTGGCGTCAGGGAGCCTACGAGCAGTACTTC.

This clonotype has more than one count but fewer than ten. CDR3 sequence reads: CASSHRFPGGYNEQFF. The CDR3 region has the DNA TGCGCCAGCAGCCATAGGTTTCCGGGGGGCTACAATGAGCAGTTCTTC. The rearrangement links TRBV4-3 to TRBJ2-1; 7 positions match TRBD2. The CDR3 runs to 16 residues. J gave up 3 bases and V 3 bases, and 8 bases lay outside the gene matches. Germline CDR1 and CDR2: LGHNA and YSLEER.

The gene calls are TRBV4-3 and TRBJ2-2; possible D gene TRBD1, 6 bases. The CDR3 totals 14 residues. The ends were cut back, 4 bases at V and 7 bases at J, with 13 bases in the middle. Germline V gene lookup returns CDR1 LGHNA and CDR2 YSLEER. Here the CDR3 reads CASSLRGDGGELFF. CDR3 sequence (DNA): TGCGCCAGCAGCCTCAGGGGAGATGGCGGGGAGCTGTTTTTT.